This TCR beta chain appears in the sequencing data of a study of cytomegalovirus exposure and HLA in healthy donors. The CDR3 covers 14 residues. J gave up 5 bases and V 0 bases, and 5 bases lay outside the gene matches. The PCR was carried out with 60 Vbeta primers and 13 Jbeta primers. Sequencing was performed with immunoSEQ multiplex PCR; in TCRdb, only in-frame clones are kept and a portion is missing. The sample has 250,000 or so clones, about 90% seen once; the top ten hold about 1.7%. The sample was PBMCs. V is TRBV5-3 and J is TRBJ2-7; 7 bases are shared with TRBD2. TRBV5-3 is an ORF, with its function uncertain. This clonotype was obtained from a girl aged 2 to 9 in good health and CMV-seronegative. CDR3 region: CARSLGGRAHEQYF. CDR3 DNA: TGTGCCAGAAGCTTGGGAGGGAGGGCTCACGAGCAGTACTTC.